The 15 T cell receptor beta chains below come from one sample, sequenced in a study of cytomegalovirus exposure and HLA in healthy donors. Libraries were prepared by immunoSEQ multiplex PCR; TCRdb keeps only in-frame clonotypes and omits some of them. The sample carries 95,000 to 120,000 clones, 90% to 97% recorded once. Sequencing was performed on PBMCs. These receptors were taken from a woman aged 18-29 years in good health and CMV-seronegative.

This chain uses TRBV7-3 with TRBJ2-1; 7 positions agree with TRBD1. Germline CDR1 SGHTA, CDR2 FQGTGA. This CDR3 has 15 amino acids. V was pared by 1 base and J by 3 bases, with 3 bases of the junction left unmatched. CDR3 amino acids: CASSLRAGGYNEQFF. The CDR3 nucleotides are TGTGCCAGCAGCTTAAGGGCAGGGGGCTACAATGAGCAGTTCTTC.

The chain combines TRBV5-1 with TRBJ2-3; 7 positions agree with TRBD2. V was clipped by 5 bases and J by 3 bases; unmatched bases: 9. Germline V CDR1 and CDR2: SGHRS, YFSETQ. This CDR3 spans 15 amino acids. In DNA form, the CDR3 reads TGCGCCAGCAGGTACAGCGGGGAGGCGACAGATACGCAGTATTTT. Its protein product is CASRYSGEATDTQYF.

The chain is built from TRBV27 and TRBJ2-1, with D maybe TRBD2 (6 bases). This CDR3 comprises 15 residues. The ends were cut back, 2 bases at V and 8 bases at J, with 16 bases in the middle. Germline V gene data show CDR1 as MNHEY and CDR2 as SMNVEV (reference sequence). CDR3 protein: CASSLVPDGGHEQFF. As DNA, the CDR3 is TGTGCCAGCAGTTTAGTTCCAGACGGGGGTCATGAGCAGTTCTTC.

The rearrangement joins TRBV18 to TRBJ2-4, with 8 bases that match TRBD1. The trim removed 1 base at V and 5 bases at J, leaving 4 bases unmatched. Germline V CDR1 and CDR2: KGHSH, LQKENI. This CDR3 spans 15 amino acids. The CDR3: CASSPLDRAENIQYF. The DNA of the CDR3 is TGTGCCAGCTCACCACTGGACAGGGCGGAAAACATTCAGTACTTC. The full variable domain, completed using reference TRBV18 and TRBJ2-4, is NAGVMQNPRHLVRRRGQEARLRCSPMKGHSHVYWYRQLPEEGLKFMVYLQKENIIDESGMPKERFSAEFPKEGPSILRIQQVVRGDSAAYFCASSPLDRAENIQYFGAGTRLSVL.

The chain couples TRBV28 to TRBJ2-3; 15 bases line up with TRBD2. Trimming took 6 bases from V and 7 from J; bases not matched to a gene: 5. CDR1 and CDR2 (germline): MDHEN, SYDVKM. The CDR3 totals 15 residues. The CDR3, as DNA: TGTGCCAGCAGCCGGACTAGCGGGGGGGCCTATACGCAGTATTTT. This codes for CASSRTSGGAYTQYF.

In its sample, this clone was seen a few times. The V call is TRBV5-1, the J call TRBJ1-3, with TRBD1 matching over 7 bases. The CDR3 runs 18 residues. Germline V CDR1 and CDR2: SGHRS, YFSETQ. V shed 3 bases and J 0 bases; nucleotides not matched to a gene: 12. CDR3 DNA: TGCGCCAGCAGCTCGACCGGGACAGTGGGGATCTCTGGAAACACCATATATTTT. This translates into CASSSTGTVGISGNTIYF. The variable domain in full, with the rest retrieved from reference TRBV5-1 and TRBJ1-3, is KAGVTQTPRYLIKTRGQQVTLSCSPISGHRSVSWYQQTPGQGLQFLFEYFSETQRNKGNFPGRFSGRQFSNSRSEMNVSTLELGDSALYLCASSSTGTVGISGNTIYFGEGSWLTVV.

This rearrangement joins TRBV6-5 to TRBJ2-4; 11 positions agree with TRBD2. Trimming removed 6 bases from V and 7 bases from J; junction bases left unmatched: 5. Germline V gene data show CDR1 as MNHEY and CDR2 as SVGAGI. The CDR3 covers 14 residues. The CDR3 loop reads CASSLGLAANIQYF. The CDR3 DNA follows: TGTGCCAGCAGCCTGGGACTAGCGGCGAACATTCAGTACTTC.

The chain couples TRBV15 to TRBJ1-3; D remains unclear. Germline assignment: CDR1 LNHNV and CDR2 YYDKDF (reference sequence). The V end lost 1 base, the J end lost 0 bases, and 10 bases lay between the germline ends. The CDR3 covers 16 residues. This CDR3 reads CATSRGGTYSGNTIYF. CDR3 sequence (DNA): TGTGCCACCAGCAGAGGTGGTACCTACTCTGGAAACACCATATATTTT.

This clone was observed once. V is TRBV19 and J is TRBJ1-2; TRBD1 matches at 9 bases. CDR1 is LNHDA and CDR2 is SQIVND in the germline V gene (reference sequence). With V trimmed by 7 bases and J by 4 bases, 16 bases remained unmatched. This CDR3 contains 17 residues. The CDR3 nucleotides are TGTGCCAGTACCCCTAGGACAGGGGCCCAACGGGGCTATGGCTACACCTTC. It encodes CASTPRTGAQRGYGYTF.

This clone was seen a single time. The V and J genes are TRBV5-6 and TRBJ2-2, with 11 bases matching TRBD2. This CDR3 is built from 16 residues. Per the germline V gene, CDR1 is SGHDT and CDR2 is YYEEEE. V lost 2 bases, J lost 2 bases, and 2 bases stayed unmatched. CDR3: CASSLLAGVNTGELFF. The CDR3 DNA is TGTGCCAGCAGCTTACTAGCGGGGGTTAACACCGGGGAGCTGTTTTTT.

The chain is built from TRBV5-1 and TRBJ2-4; 9 bases are shared with TRBD1. With V trimmed by 3 bases and J by 6 bases, 4 bases remained unmatched. Germline V gene data show CDR1 as SGHRS and CDR2 as YFSETQ. The CDR3 extends over 14 amino acids. CDR3 sequence (DNA): TGCGCCAGCAGCTCTACAGGGGGCTCAAACATTCAGTACTTC. The encoded protein is CASSSTGGSNIQYF.

The chain joins TRBV6-5 to TRBJ1-6; 10 bases align to TRBD1. The junction had 12 bases not matched to a gene; V was cut back by 6 bases and J by 10 bases. The germline V gene encodes CDR1 MNHEY and CDR2 SVGAGI. This CDR3 contains 16 residues. The CDR3 loop is CASSYTRDRGRSPLHF. DNA of the CDR3: TGTGCCAGCAGCTACACCCGGGACAGGGGAAGGTCACCCCTCCACTTT.

This rearrangement joins TRBV30 to TRBJ2-2; TRBD2 is a possible D gene (5 bases). Trimming cost V 7 bases and J 1 base, with 13 bases left between them. The germline CDR1 and CDR2 sequences are GTSNPN and SVGIG (reference sequence). CDR3 length equals 14 residues. The CDR3 bases are TGTGCCTCGGGAACGGCGGGGAACACCGGGGAGCTGTTTTTT. This gives the protein CASGTAGNTGELFF.

The chain carries TRBV18 and TRBJ1-1; 7 bases agree with TRBD1. J was trimmed by 0 bases and V by 3 bases; bases with no gene match: 7. In germline, CDR1 is KGHSH, CDR2 LQKENI. The CDR3 runs to 16 residues. The CDR3 nucleotides are TGTGCCAGCTCACCTTTGACAGGGTCCATGAACACTGAAGCTTTCTTT. Protein product: CASSPLTGSMNTEAFF.

This clone occurred once. The rearrangement links TRBV7-9 to TRBJ1-1; D may be TRBD1 (6 bases). The germline V gene encodes CDR1 SEHNR and CDR2 FQNEAQ (reference sequence). The CDR3 extends over 17 amino acids. The germline V and J ends were trimmed by 6 bases and 0 bases, with 20 bases remaining between them. The CDR3 DNA reads as TGTGCCAGCAGACCTATATATGGGGGGGCCTTGAACACTGAAGCTTTCTTT. This codes for CASRPIYGGALNTEAFF. Drawing the rest from reference TRBV7-9 and TRBJ1-1, the complete variable domain is DTGVSQNPRHKITKRGQNVTFRCDPISEHNRLYWYRQTLGQGPEFLTYFQNEAQLEKSRLLSDRFSAERPKGSFSTLEIQRTEQGDSAMYLCASRPIYGGALNTEAFFGQGTRLTVV.